Listed here are 21 T cell receptor beta chains from one sample, sequenced in a study of cytomegalovirus exposure and HLA in healthy donors. The PCR contained 60 Vbeta and 13 Jbeta primers. The method was immunoSEQ multiplex PCR; TCRdb's version includes in-frame clones alone and lacks a portion of them. The sample has roughly 150,000 clones, 80% seen once; the top ten hold 2% to 2.5%. Material for sequencing was PBMCs. The origin of the receptors is a male donor in good health and CMV-seronegative.

The chain uses TRBV6-5 and TRBJ2-1; D is perhaps TRBD1 (6 bases). Trimming stripped 5 bases from V and 9 bases from J, with 20 bases between. The V gene's germline CDR1 is MNHEY and CDR2 SVGAGI. This CDR3 is built from 15 residues. CDR3 coding DNA: TGTGCCAGCAGTGGACAGTTGTTTGGGGACGGTGAGCAGTTCTTC. It encodes CASSGQLFGDGEQFF.

Comment on this clone: The sample carries other DNA sequences with the same CDR3. This chain connects TRBV30 to TRBJ1-4; 8 bases are a match to TRBD1. The V gene's germline CDR1 is GTSNPN and CDR2 SVGIG (reference sequence). The CDR3 runs 12 residues. Losses at the gene ends were 5 bases for V and 7 bases for J; bases not matched to a gene: 3. This CDR3 is CAWGQGGEKLFF. The CDR3 DNA sequence: TGTGCCTGGGGACAGGGAGGTGAAAAACTGTTTTTT.

J is TRBJ2-1 and V is TRBV5-4, with a tentative D call TRBD2 (6 bases). V lost 2 bases to trimming and J lost 2 bases, with 11 bases between them. The CDR3 totals 15 residues. CDR1 is SGHNT, CDR2 YYREEE, per germline (reference sequence). The CDR3 DNA is TGTGCCAGCAGCTTAAAGCGGGCTACCTACAATGAGCAGTTCTTC. The encoded protein is CASSLKRATYNEQFF.

The rearrangement joins TRBV11-2 to TRBJ2-5, with D perhaps TRBD1 (6 bases). CDR3 length equals 14 residues. The V gene's germline CDR1 is SGHAT and CDR2 FQNNGV. Trimming took 4 bases from V and 2 from J, leaving 11 bases between them. In DNA, the CDR3 is TGTGCCAGCAGCTCAGACAGGTTACAAGAGACCCAGTACTTC. It translates to CASSSDRLQETQYF.

The chain links TRBV10-2 to TRBJ2-7; 7 bases agree with TRBD1. The CDR3 extends over 14 amino acids. V shed 6 bases, J shed 3 bases, and the junction held 8 bases outside the gene matches. Germline V CDR1 and CDR2: WSHSY, SAAADI. The CDR3 reads CASRPGQPIYEQYF. CDR3 in DNA: TGCGCCAGCAGGCCGGGACAGCCAATCTACGAGCAGTACTTC.

The rearrangement uses TRBV7-9 and TRBJ1-2; D possibly corresponds to TRBD1 (6 bases). The CDR3 contains 14 residues. Germline V lookup: CDR1 SEHNR, CDR2 FQNEAQ (reference sequence). Trimming shortened V by 5 bases and J by 4 bases, and 14 bases separated the two germline ends. The DNA of the CDR3 is TGTGCCAGCAGCCGTAACGGACAGACCTATGGCTACACCTTC. Encoded protein: CASSRNGQTYGYTF.

The V gene is TRBV30, the J gene TRBJ2-1; TRBD2 is a possible D gene (6 bases). The CDR3 totals 14 residues. Trimming took off 3 bases at V and 4 bases at J, with 13 bases between the two ends. Germline V lookup: CDR1 GTSNPN, CDR2 SVGIG (reference sequence). The CDR3 here is CAWRREGTYNEQFF. The DNA of the CDR3 is TGTGCCTGGAGGAGGGAAGGGACTTACAATGAGCAGTTCTTC.

The rearrangement joins TRBV6-6 to TRBJ2-1, with 15 bases fitting TRBD2. The germline CDR1 and CDR2 sequences are MNHNY and SVGAGI (reference sequence). After removal of 5 bases from V and 6 bases from J, the junction contained 5 bases not matched to a gene. The CDR3 contains 16 residues. CDR3 nucleotides: TGTGCCAGCAGTCGGACTAGCGGGGGGGTAACCAATGAGCAGTTCTTC. Its protein is CASSRTSGGVTNEQFF.

This chain joins TRBV9 and TRBJ2-1; D is unresolved. CDR1 is SGDLS, CDR2 YYNGEE, per germline. The CDR3 covers 15 residues. V was trimmed by 0 bases and J by 9 bases, leaving 16 bases between them. The CDR3 is CASSVDPLGTGEQFF. The CDR3 nucleotides read TGTGCCAGCAGCGTAGACCCCCTTGGAACGGGTGAGCAGTTCTTC.

The chain is built from TRBV30 and TRBJ2-2; 8 bases agree with TRBD1. The length of the CDR3 is 14 residues. J gave up 6 bases and V 5 bases, and 8 bases lay outside the gene matches. The V gene's germline CDR1 is GTSNPN and CDR2 SVGIG (reference sequence). CDR3 sequence reads: CAWLTGGPPGELFF. In DNA form, the CDR3 reads TGTGCCTGGCTAACAGGGGGACCGCCCGGGGAGCTGTTTTTT. Full variable domain (remainder filled in from reference TRBV30 and TRBJ2-2): SQTIHQWPATLVQPVGSPLSLECTVEGTSNPNLYWYRQAAGRGLQLLFYSVGIGQISSEVPQNLSASRPQDRQFILSSKKLLLSDSGFYLCAWLTGGPPGELFFGEGSRLTVL.

The rearrangement links TRBV27 to TRBJ1-5, with 10 bases that match TRBD1. Germline V gene lookup returns CDR1 MNHEY and CDR2 SMNVEV (reference sequence). The CDR3 length is 17 residues. J gave up 6 bases and V 2 bases, and 10 bases lay outside the gene matches. The DNA for the CDR3 is TGTGCCAGCAGTTTAAGGGGGGGACAGGGGTTACCTCAGCCCCAGCATTTT. Translation gives CASSLRGGQGLPQPQHF.

The V call is TRBV30, the J call TRBJ2-7, with 12 bases lining up with TRBD2. The CDR3 contains 14 residues. The germline V gene encodes CDR1 GTSNPN and CDR2 SVGIG (reference sequence). The junction had 1 base not matched to a gene; V was cut back by 2 bases and J by 2 bases. This CDR3 reads CAWSRLAGAYEQYF. Written as DNA, the CDR3 is TGTGCCTGGAGTCGACTAGCGGGGGCCTACGAGCAGTACTTC.

There are a few counts of this clone. V usage is TRBV12-5 and J usage is TRBJ1-1; 10 nucleotides align to TRBD1. Trimming cost V 4 bases and J 5 bases; bases outside gene matches: 10. The CDR3 spans 16 residues. Germline loops: CDR1 LGHNT, CDR2 FRNRAP. CDR3 residues: CASGWTRTGGLTEAFF. The CDR3 DNA reads TGTGCTAGTGGTTGGACAAGGACAGGGGGTCTTACTGAAGCTTTCTTT. Full variable domain (missing parts from reference TRBV12-5 and TRBJ1-1): DARVTQTPRHKVTEMGQEVTMRCQPILGHNTVFWYRQTMMQGLELLAYFRNRAPLDDSGMPKDRFSAEMPDATLATLKIQPSEPRDSAVYFCASGWTRTGGLTEAFFGQGTRLTVV.

V is TRBV5-1 and J is TRBJ2-7, with D perhaps matching TRBD2 (5 bases). CDR3 length: 15 amino acids. The V and J ends lost 0 bases and 3 bases respectively, with 13 bases between them. Per the germline V gene, CDR1 is SGHRS and CDR2 is YFSETQ. CDR3 sequence reads: CASSLAPGLGYEQYF. The CDR3 nucleotides are TGCGCCAGCAGCTTGGCGCCGGGGTTAGGCTACGAGCAGTACTTC. Variable domain in full (rest from reference TRBV5-1 and TRBJ2-7): KAGVTQTPRYLIKTRGQQVTLSCSPISGHRSVSWYQQTPGQGLQFLFEYFSETQRNKGNFPGRFSGRQFSNSRSEMNVSTLELGDSALYLCASSLAPGLGYEQYFGPGTRLTVT.

The chain employs TRBV6-5 and TRBJ1-1; no reliable D call. The V end lost 2 bases, the J end lost 6 bases, and 13 bases lay between the germline ends. In germline, CDR1 is MNHEY, CDR2 SVGAGI. This CDR3 is built from 14 residues. CDR3 sequence (DNA): TGTGCCAGCAGTTACCGACGAGTCGAGGCTGAAGCTTTCTTT. Translated, it gives CASSYRRVEAEAFF.

The rearrangement uses TRBV2 and TRBJ1-2; no definite D call. Trimming took 3 bases from V and 4 from J, leaving 6 bases between them. Germline V gene lookup returns CDR1 SNHLY and CDR2 FYNNEI. This CDR3 is built from 12 residues. The CDR3: CASSDGPYGYTF. In DNA, the CDR3 is TGTGCCAGCAGTGATGGGCCCTATGGCTACACCTTC.

In this sample, this clone turned up a few times. J is TRBJ1-4 and V is TRBV6-1; TRBD1 matches at 7 bases. The CDR3 runs to 14 residues. Germline V gene data show CDR1 as MNHNS and CDR2 as SASEGT. With V trimmed by 6 bases and J by 8 bases, 9 bases remained unmatched. The CDR3 region is CASSRNRGGEKLFF. The CDR3 region has the DNA TGTGCCAGCAGCCGTAACAGGGGAGGAGAAAAACTGTTTTTT.

This chain connects TRBV15 to TRBJ1-5; 9 positions match TRBD1. CDR1 is LNHNV and CDR2 is YYDKDF in the germline V gene (reference sequence). V lost 5 bases to trimming and J lost 10 bases; unmatched junction nucleotides: 15. The CDR3 extends over 16 amino acids. The CDR3 nucleotides are TGTGCCACCAGCGGCCGAGAGAGGACAGGGGCCATCCCCCAGCATTTT. Its protein product is CATSGRERTGAIPQHF.

The chain joins TRBV5-4 to TRBJ1-2; D is unclear. CDR3 size: 15 residues. Trimming took 2 bases from V and 5 from J, leaving 16 bases between them. CDR1 is SGHNT and CDR2 is YYREEE in the germline V gene (reference sequence). The CDR3 DNA is TGTGCCAGCAGCTTCCTATTGACACCCGCTTATGGCTACACCTTC. Protein product: CASSFLLTPAYGYTF.

This sequence joins TRBV4-1 and TRBJ1-2, with 9 bases fitting TRBD1. Germline CDR1 MGHRA, CDR2 YSYEKL. V gave up 4 bases and J gave up 5 bases; unmatched junction bases: 17. There are 18 residues in the CDR3. The CDR3 loop is CASSRTPYTVDRGYGYTF. CDR3 nucleotide sequence: TGCGCCAGCAGCCGCACCCCGTATACCGTCGACAGGGGGTATGGCTACACCTTC.

The CDR3 sequence: CASSLSRRQETQYF. In DNA, the CDR3 is TGTGCCAGCAGCTTAAGTAGGCGGCAAGAGACCCAGTACTTC. J is TRBJ2-5 and V is TRBV11-2; D is undetermined. Trimming cost V 2 bases and J 2 bases, with 9 bases left between them. Germline CDR1 SGHAT, CDR2 FQNNGV. This CDR3 contains 14 residues.